This is a list of T cell receptor beta chains from one sample in a study of T cell responses to AZD1222 COVID-19 vaccine. The table came from immunoSEQ multiplex PCR; TCRdb's copy has only in-frame clones and leaves some out. The data contain 90,000 to 150,000 clones, more than 85% of them seen just once; the ten biggest clones take up 2.4%. The material was peripheral blood, obtained on day 0 of AZD1222 vaccination. These receptors were taken from an adult in good health. CDR3s include the opening cysteine and the closing phenylalanine or tryptophan. The D gene is left open where the match is weak. Only part of the rows carry a size: once, few, many, or a class if the clone is expanded.

. TRBJ1-6 TRBV28 . TGTGCCAGCAGTTTAAGCCCCCCCGGGAGATACAATTCACCCCTCCACTTT CASSLSPPGRYNSPLHF
. TRBJ2-1 TRBV7-3 TRBD2 TGTGCCAGCAGCTTAGCGGGAGCGGGCTACAATGAGCAGTTCTTC CASSLAGAGYNEQFF
few TRBJ1-3 TRBV25-1 . TGTGCCAGCAGTGAATCGTCAACACTTGGAAACACCATATATTTT CASSESSTLGNTIYF
. TRBJ2-7 TRBV6-5 TRBD1 TGTGCCAGCAGTTACCCGCAGGGGGATTACGAGCAGTACTTC CASSYPQGDYEQYF
. TRBJ2-7 TRBV7-8 TRBD2 TGTGCCAGCAGCTTAGGACTAGCGGGAACCTACGAGCAGTACTTC CASSLGLAGTYEQYF
. TRBJ1-1 TRBV11-1 . TGTGCCAGCAGCTTACGACGGGGTTCCGCTGAAGCTTTCTTT CASSLRRGSAEAFF
. TRBJ2-3 TRBV11-2 . TGTGCCAGCAGCTTCAAGGACTGGACAGATACGCAGTATTTT CASSFKDWTDTQYF
. TRBJ1-5 TRBV5-1 . TGCGCCAGCAGCTTGGAAGGGGGTTCCCCCCAGCATTTT CASSLEGGSPQHF
. TRBJ1-5 TRBV7-2 TRBD1 TGTGCCAGCAGCTTGACAGGGGGACAGCCCCAGCATTTT CASSLTGGQPQHF
. TRBJ2-1 TRBV14 . TGTGCCAGCAGCCACGGTATTCCGATACCGTCGGCCTTTGATTACAATGAGCAGTTCTTC CASSHGIPIPSAFDYNEQFF
once TRBJ2-3 TRBV27 TRBD1 TGTGCCAGCAGTCGACAGGGATTCACAGATACGCAGTATTTT CASSRQGFTDTQYF
few TRBJ1-4 TRBV5-1 . TGCGCCAGCAGCTTGGACCCAGCTAATGAAAAACTGTTTTTT CASSLDPANEKLFF
. TRBJ1-5 TRBV24-1 TRBD1 TGTGCCACCAGTGACGGGGACAGGGGTAGCAATCAGCCCCAGCATTTT CATSDGDRGSNQPQHF
. TRBJ1-5 TRBV20-1 . TGCAGTGCTTGTGACAAGGATCCTAATCAGCCCCAGCATTTT CSACDKDPNQPQHF
. TRBJ2-5 TRBV4-2 TRBD2 TGTGCCAGCAGCCCCGCAGCGGGAGCGGATGAGACCCAGTACTTC CASSPAAGADETQYF
. TRBJ1-3 TRBV9 TRBD1 TGTGCCAGCAGCGTAGGGGGACAGTCTGGAAACACCATATATTTT CASSVGGQSGNTIYF
. TRBJ2-2 TRBV7-6 . TGTGCCAGCAGCTTCAGGGGTATAGGCCGGGAGCTGTTTTTT CASSFRGIGRELFF
. TRBJ1-1 TRBV4-2 . TGTGCCAGCAGCCAACCCAAGGGATTCTATACTGAAGCTTTCTTT CASSQPKGFYTEAFF
once TRBJ2-5 TRBV5-5 TRBD1 TGTGCCAGCACCCATCGAGAAGGCAGGGGGCAAGAGACCCAGTACTTC CASTHREGRGQETQYF
. TRBJ2-2 TRBV27 . TGTGCCAGCAGTTTTCGAGTGGCCACCGGGGAGCTGTTTTTT CASSFRVATGELFF
. TRBJ1-4 TRBV4-1 . TGCGCCAGCAGCCAAGATATTACAGCCTTAAATGAAAAACTGTTTTTT CASSQDITALNEKLFF
. TRBJ1-2 TRBV25-1 . TGTGCCAGCAGTAAGGACGGACAAAACTATGGCTACACCTTC CASSKDGQNYGYTF
once TRBJ1-1 TRBV20-1 . TGCAGTGCCAGGCGCGGGTCTGAAGCTTTCTTT CSARRGSEAFF
. TRBJ2-7 TRBV30 TRBD1 TGTGCCTGGAACGCCGGACAGGGAGCTAAACGCCACTTC CAWNAGQGAKRHF
. TRBJ1-1 TRBV19 . TGTGCCAGTAGTATAAAGGGACCTGAAGCTTTCTTT CASSIKGPEAFF
. TRBJ2-1 TRBV7-3 TRBD2 TGTGCCAGCAGCCGTGGAGCGGGAGTTGAGCAGTTCTTC CASSRGAGVEQFF
. TRBJ2-7 TRBV11-2 TRBD2 TGTGCCAGCAGCCCCGGGACTAGCGGGCCCTACGAGCAGTACTTC CASSPGTSGPYEQYF
. TRBJ2-2 TRBV28 . TGTGCCAGCAGTTTTGAGGGTAGAGGCACCGGGGAGCTGTTTTTT CASSFEGRGTGELFF
. TRBJ2-7 TRBV20-1 TRBD1 TGCAGTGCTAGCCACAGGGGCGAGCAGTACTTC CSASHRGEQYF
. TRBJ1-1 TRBV7-3 . TGTGCCAGCAGCTTAAGGGGCGTCCATGAAGCTTTCTTT CASSLRGVHEAFF